This T cell receptor (beta chain) emerged from a study of cytomegalovirus exposure and HLA in healthy donors. PCR used 60 Vbeta primers and 13 Jbeta primers. The repertoire was sequenced with immunoSEQ multiplex PCR; TCRdb's copy has only in-frame clones and lacks some. The sample carries 200,000 or so clones, roughly 80% recorded once. The CDR3 length is 13 residues. Germline loops: CDR1 SQVTM, CDR2 ANQGSEA. With 3 bases removed from V and 6 bases from J, the gap between germline ends came to 15 bases. Points from the study as a whole: As was reported, the HLA-A and HLA-B alleles of most subjects were accurately predicted from TCR beta sequences. TCR beta V- and J-gene trimming was later associated with a missense DCLRE1C variant. About 87% or about 30% of the time was how often most TCR beta V segments were productive, according to an earlier analysis. Several V segments, TRBV6-2 and TRBV6-3 among them, could not be told apart and were dropped.

On this clone itself: Antigen: not known.

This sequence was found in a girl aged 10 to 17 in good health and CMV-seronegative. The chain employs TRBV29-1 and TRBJ2-7, with D possibly TRBD1 on 6 matching bases. Sequencing was carried out using PBMCs. This CDR3 reads CSVEGEAGAEQYF. CDR3 nucleotides: TGCAGCGTTGAGGGTGAGGCAGGGGCCGAGCAGTACTTC.